The subject of this entry is one T cell receptor (beta chain). The CDR3 has 14 residues. Germline CDR1 and CDR2: SGHTA and FQGNSA. V gave up 8 bases and J gave up 7 bases, with 17 bases separating them. This record comes from a study of blood T cell repertoires in COVID-19. Study at large: Donors in the United States, Italy and Spain gave samples during acute or convalescent COVID-19. Sources were T cells, B-cell-depleted T cells, or PBMCs; the material itself was cDNA or gDNA.

Original data processing: Quantification of nucleated cells was approximated via reference gene primer amplification. The method was immunoSEQ multiplex PCR; TCRdb's version includes in-frame clones alone and lacks a portion of them. Clone size and V and J calls were adopted from that table, with D and trimming inferred from the DNA. The sample carries 270,000 or so clones, roughly 90% recorded once. The chain uses TRBV7-2 and TRBJ1-4, with no clear D. The sequence was obtained from a woman between 40 and 55 years old who had recovered from COVID-19. Material: peripheral blood. The CDR3 nucleotides are TGTGCCAGCGCGGGCCCCCCGGCCGGTGAAAAACTGTTTTTT. Translated, it gives CASAGPPAGEKLFF.